The source of this TCR beta chain is a study of blood T cell repertoires in COVID-19. Study-wide context: Italy, Spain and the United States were the sources of the convalescent and acute COVID-19 samples. PBMCs, B-cell-depleted T cells, or T cells provided the cDNA or gDNA that made up the material.

The CDR3 has 14 residues. The germline V gene has CDR1 SEHNR and CDR2 FQNEAQ (reference sequence). Between the trimmed V and J ends, which lost 5 bases and 4 bases, there was a span of 12 bases. In the authors' methods: Reference gene primers were amplified, and this amplification served to estimate nucleated cell counts. Produced via immunoSEQ multiplex PCR; TCRdb's table is partial and in-frame only. That table supplies the V and J calls and clone size; D and trimming were determined from the DNA. The data hold 72,000 or so clones, with about 93% observed a single time. V gene TRBV7-9 combines with J gene TRBJ2-1; a weak D match, TRBD2 (6 bases). This clonotype originated in a woman aged 80 or older with acute or convalescent COVID-19. The sample consisted of peripheral blood. The DNA for the CDR3 is TGTGCCAGCAGCCCCCGGGACTCGTACAATGAGCAGTTCTTC. Translated, it gives CASSPRDSYNEQFF.